This entry lists 15 T cell receptor beta chains sequenced from one sample in a study of blood T cells in healthy people across ages. For the second PCR, which ran for roughly 7 to 11 cycles, a sample-barcoded 5' primer and a J-beta primer mix were used. TCRdb reprocessed the 5' RACE reads with MiXCR, giving one entry per CDR3 protein. The table shows around 650,000 distinct CDR3 sequences, with 32% occurring only once. The specimen sequenced was blood. The receptors originated from a woman older than 75 in good health.

This rearrangement joins TRBV7-2 to TRBJ1-5; weak D call: TRBD1 (6 bases). Per the germline V gene, CDR1 is SGHTA and CDR2 is FQGNSA. Trimming removed 1 base from V and 11 bases from J, with 15 bases in between. The CDR3 totals 14 residues. This CDR3 is CASSLDRATSAQHF. CDR3 nucleotides: TGTGCCAGCAGCTTAGACAGGGCTACCTCGGCCCAGCATTTT. The full variable domain, in which reference TRBV7-2 and TRBJ1-5 provide the parts outside the CDR3, is GAGVSQSPSNKVTEKGKDVELRCDPISGHTALYWYRQSLGQGLEFLIYFQGNSAPDKSGLPSDRFSAERTGGSVSTLTIQRTQQEDSAVYLCASSLDRATSAQHFGDGTRLSIL.

This clonotype came up once. The chain is built from TRBV7-9 and TRBJ2-1; possibly TRBD1 or TRBD2 for D (5 bases each). Trimming shortened V by 5 bases and J by 8 bases, and 16 bases separated the two germline ends. This CDR3 has 14 amino acids. Germline values: CDR1 SEHNR, CDR2 FQNEAQ (reference sequence). The CDR3 DNA reads as TGTGCCAGCAGCCTGGGGACCGTGAAGCATGAGCAGTTCTTC. Amino acids: CASSLGTVKHEQFF.

This chain uses TRBV6-5 with TRBJ2-1, with 10 bases matching TRBD2. The CDR3 contains 15 residues. CDR1 MNHEY and CDR2 SVGAGI come from the germline V gene. V gave up 2 bases and J gave up 4 bases; unmatched junction bases: 2. CDR3 in DNA: TGTGCCAGCAGTTACACTAGCGGGGATTACAATGAGCAGTTCTTC. This translates into CASSYTSGDYNEQFF.

The J gene is TRBJ2-5, the V gene TRBV29-1; tentatively, D is TRBD1 (5 bases). Germline CDR1 SQVTM, CDR2 ANQGSEA. This CDR3 contains 13 residues. Trimming removed 3 bases at V and 1 base at J, with 9 bases between. The CDR3, as DNA: TGCAGCGTTGATTTCGACAGCCAAGAGACCCAGTACTTC. Its protein is CSVDFDSQETQYF.

The chain joins TRBV20-1 to TRBJ2-5; 7 bases fit TRBD2. CDR3 size: 14 residues. J lost 5 bases, V lost 6 bases, and 12 bases had no gene match. Germline CDR1 reads DFQATT; CDR2 reads SNEGSKA (reference sequence). The CDR3 is CSADSGAPGETQYF. CDR3 nucleotides: TGCAGTGCAGACAGCGGGGCACCGGGGGAGACCCAGTACTTC.

In this sample, this clonotype turned up many times. The genes are TRBV10-3 and TRBJ2-3, with D perhaps TRBD2 (7 bases). This CDR3 region has 14 residues. Trimming took off 10 bases at V and 2 bases at J, with 16 bases between the two ends. The germline gives CDR1 ENHRY, CDR2 SYGVKD. CDR3 residues: CATVRGATTDTQYF. The CDR3 DNA sequence: TGTGCCACTGTACGGGGGGCCACCACAGATACGCAGTATTTT.

This clonotype has just a few counts. With a much larger clone just one base away, this may be a read error. V gene TRBV12-3 or TRBV12-4 combines with J gene TRBJ2-7; weak D call: TRBD2 (5 bases). The CDR3 totals 14 residues. V was shortened by 6 bases and J by 7 bases, with 19 bases between the two germline ends. Here the CDR3 reads CASRETTSGGEQYF. The CDR3 coding sequence is TGTGCCAGCAGGGAGACTACTTCTGGAGGAGAGCAGTACTTC.

This clonotype occurred many times. The chain has TRBV6-5 and TRBJ1-6; 8 bases are a match to TRBD1. V lost 0 bases to trimming and J lost 8 bases; unmatched junction nucleotides: 0. The germline gives CDR1 MNHEY, CDR2 SVGAGI. CDR3 length equals 14 residues. The CDR3, as DNA: TGTGCCAGCAGTTACTCGACAGGGGATTCACCCCTCCACTTT. Protein sequence: CASSYSTGDSPLHF.

The table lists this clonotype with a few counts. The rearrangement uses TRBV11-2 and TRBJ2-7; perhaps D is TRBD1 or TRBD2 (5 bases each). V shed 3 bases and J shed 3 bases, with 15 bases lying between them. Germline CDR1 reads SGHAT; CDR2 reads FQNNGV. The CDR3 spans 15 residues. CDR3 bases: TGTGCCAGCAGCTTGGACCGGGGCAGCATCTACGAGCAGTACTTC. This gives the protein CASSLDRGSIYEQYF.

This clonotype has a count of ten or more. V is TRBV28 and J is TRBJ2-1; D might be TRBD1 (5 bases). Germline CDR1 is MDHEN and CDR2 is SYDVKM. This CDR3 spans 13 amino acids. Trimming removed 2 bases at V and 5 bases at J, with 7 bases between. CDR3 sequence: CASSLQGHNEQFF. The CDR3 nucleotides are TGTGCCAGCAGTTTACAGGGCCACAATGAGCAGTTCTTC.

The table lists this clonotype with many counts. The V gene is TRBV29-1, the J gene TRBJ1-1; 7 positions match TRBD1. The CDR3 has 14 residues. Germline V gene lookup returns CDR1 SQVTM and CDR2 ANQGSEA. The ends lost 4 bases at V and 3 bases at J; junction bases unmatched: 8. CDR3 amino acids: CSVALTGSDTEAFF. The CDR3 nucleotides read TGCAGCGTTGCCCTGACAGGGTCGGACACTGAAGCTTTCTTT.

CDR3 protein: CSARRAGGEGPQHF. The CDR3 nucleotides are TGCAGTGCTAGGAGGGCAGGGGGCGAAGGGCCCCAGCATTTT. The genes are TRBV20-1 and TRBJ1-5; 8 bases match TRBD1. V trimming: 3 bases; J trimming: 9 bases; junction bases outside the gene matches: 10. The CDR3 is made up of 14 amino acids. CDR1 is DFQATT, CDR2 SNEGSKA, per germline (reference sequence).

This clonotype was seen a few times. Since a much larger clone is just one base distant, this may be a read error. The V gene is TRBV7-8, the J gene TRBJ2-5; D is ambiguous. V lost 1 base and J lost 11, with 20 bases in between. The CDR3 runs 15 residues. CDR1 is SGHVS, CDR2 FQNEAQ, per germline. DNA for the CDR3: TGTGCCAGCAGCTTAGGGACCACCATAAACAATGAGCAGTACTTC. It translates to CASSLGTTINNEQYF.

The sample holds many counts of this clonotype. This chain links TRBV12-3 or TRBV12-4 with TRBJ2-3, with TRBD1 as a possible D gene (5 bases). V gave up 2 bases and J gave up 4 bases, with 16 bases separating them. The CDR3 length is 16 residues. In nucleotides, the CDR3 is TGTGCCAGCAGTTTAAAGTCCGCACAAGGGGCAGATACGCAGTATTTT. Translating gives CASSLKSAQGADTQYF.

This clonotype was observed many times. V usage is TRBV5-1 and J usage is TRBJ2-3, with D possibly being TRBD2 (6 bases). Germline CDR1 and CDR2: SGHRS and YFSETQ. The CDR3 contains 15 residues. V was trimmed by 0 bases and J by 6 bases, leaving 14 bases between them. This chain's CDR3 is CASSLDGTGDDTQYF. DNA of the CDR3: TGCGCCAGCAGCTTGGATGGGACTGGGGATGATACGCAGTATTTT.